These 30 T cell receptor beta chains originate from one sample sequenced in a study of CD8 T cells in ankylosing spondylitis (dated by TCRdb to between 2016 and 2019). Receptor libraries were prepared by 5' RACE. The sample was run on an Illumina HiSeq 2500. Clones were called with MiXCR by TCRdb after fastp trimmed the public reads at Q25, and only in-frame beta chains were retained. For every CDR3 protein sequence, its rows merge into one entry that carries the most common genes and DNA. The sample has about 160,000 distinct CDR3 sequences on record, about 18% of them singletons. Of the sample, roughly 8% falls within the top ten clones. The sample taken for sequencing was blood, either unsorted or a sorted T cell fraction (not recorded which). The receptors come from a male donor with ankylosing spondylitis or in good health (not recorded which).

V and J are TRBV6-6 and TRBJ1-5; 7 bases agree with TRBD1. The CDR3 runs to 15 residues. V trimming: 6 bases; J trimming: 5 bases; junction bases outside the gene matches: 10. The V gene's germline CDR1 is MNHNY and CDR2 SVGAGI (reference sequence). The CDR3 region has the DNA TGTGCCAGCAGCTTAGACAGGGTAGGGGATCAGCCCCAGCATTTT. This encodes CASSLDRVGDQPQHF.

This clonotype came up many times. The V gene is TRBV27, the J gene TRBJ1-5; D uncertain. Germline V gene lookup returns CDR1 MNHEY and CDR2 SMNVEV (reference sequence). The V end was cut by 4 bases, the J end by 6 bases, with 7 bases between. The CDR3 has 12 residues. The CDR3 DNA reads TGTGCCAGCAGTTCGTTTGGTCAGCCCCAGCATTTT. Translated, it gives CASSSFGQPQHF.

V and J are TRBV28 and TRBJ2-4; D call uncertain. V shed 6 bases and J shed 0 bases, with 9 bases lying between them. This CDR3 spans 14 amino acids. The germline gives CDR1 MDHEN, CDR2 SYDVKM. In nucleotides, the CDR3 is TGTGCCAGCAGGTACCGATTAGCCAAAAACATTCAGTACTTC. Its translation: CASRYRLAKNIQYF. Together with reference TRBV28 and TRBJ2-4, the CDR3 gives the full variable domain: DVKVTQSSRYLVKRTGEKVFLECVQDMDHENMFWYRQDPGLGLRLIYFSYDVKMKEKGDIPEGYSVSREKKERFSLILESASTNQTSMYLCASRYRLAKNIQYFGAGTRLSVL.

Concerning this clonotype: A much larger clone differs from this one at a single base, so this may be a read error. The V call is TRBV11-2, the J call TRBJ2-1; D tentatively reads TRBD1 or TRBD2 (6 bases each). The V and J ends lost 5 bases and 6 bases respectively, with 20 bases between them. Germline V CDR1 and CDR2: SGHAT, FQNNGV. This CDR3 comprises 16 residues. Here the CDR3 DNA reads TGTGCCAGCAGCAAAGCCCAGGGGACTGCCTGCAATGAGCAGTTCTTC. The encoded protein is CASSKAQGTACNEQFF. Full variable domain (outside the CDR3, taken from reference TRBV11-2 and TRBJ2-1): EAGVAQSPRYKIIEKRQSVAFWCNPISGHATLYWYQQILGQGPKLLIQFQNNGVVDDSQLPKDRFSAERLKGVDSTLKIQPAKLEDSAVYLCASSKAQGTACNEQFFGPGTRLTVL.

This clonotype was detected only a few times. The V gene is TRBV6-1, the J gene TRBJ1-3; D is uncertain. CDR1 and CDR2 from the germline V gene are MNHNS and SASEGT. The CDR3 extends over 14 amino acids. Trimming removed 2 bases from V and 2 bases from J, with 7 bases in between. CDR3 DNA sequence: TGTGCCAGCAGTGAAAGCGTCCCTGGAAACACCATATATTTT. It specifies CASSESVPGNTIYF.

The V gene is TRBV9, the J gene TRBJ2-7; TRBD2 matches 7 bases. Germline V gene data show CDR1 as SGDLS and CDR2 as YYNGEE. V trimming: 0 bases; J trimming: 7 bases; junction bases outside the gene matches: 10. The CDR3 extends over 15 amino acids. CDR3 residues: CASSVGIGAGVEQYF. DNA for the CDR3: TGTGCCAGCAGCGTAGGTATAGGGGCGGGGGTTGAGCAGTACTTC. The whole variable domain, remainder taken from reference TRBV9 and TRBJ2-7, is DSGVTQTPKHLITATGQRVTLRCSPRSGDLSVYWYQQSLDQGLQFLIQYYNGEERAKGNILERFSAQQFPDLHSELNLSSLELGDSALYFCASSVGIGAGVEQYFGPGTRLTVT.

This clonotype was detected many times. The chain links TRBV12-3 or TRBV12-4 to TRBJ1-2, with D possibly being TRBD1 (5 bases). The CDR3 contains 13 residues. V shed 6 bases and J shed 4 bases, with 12 bases lying between them. The CDR3 DNA is TGTGCCAGCAGCCCCAGGGAGATCTATGGCTACACCTTC. Protein product: CASSPREIYGYTF.

This sequence joins TRBV7-3 and TRBJ2-7, with TRBD2 identical over 9 bases. The germline V gene encodes CDR1 SGHTA and CDR2 FQGTGA. The CDR3 runs 15 residues. V shed 1 base and J 5 bases; nucleotides not matched to a gene: 6. The CDR3, as DNA: TGTGCCAGCAGCTTAAGGTCTAGCGGGAAGAACGAGCAGTACTTC. It specifies CASSLRSSGKNEQYF. Based on the CDR3 plus reference TRBV7-3 and TRBJ2-7, the full variable domain is GAGVSQTPSNKVTEKGKYVELRCDPISGHTALYWYRQSLGQGPEFLIYFQGTGAADDSGLPNDRFFAVRPEGSVSTLKIQRTERGDSAVYLCASSLRSSGKNEQYFGPGTRLTVT.

This clonotype was recorded many times. The rearrangement uses TRBV5-1 and TRBJ2-7, with 9 positions matching TRBD1. Trimming at V came to 3 bases and at J to 5 bases, leaving 6 bases not matched to a gene. CDR1 and CDR2 from the germline V gene are SGHRS and YFSETQ. The CDR3 length is 14 residues. CDR3 DNA: TGCGCCAGCAGCTCGGGACAGGGAATCGACGAGCAGTACTTC. This translates into CASSSGQGIDEQYF.

This clonotype was observed a few times. The gene calls are TRBV30 and TRBJ2-1; 7 bases are shared with TRBD2. This CDR3 is 16 amino acids long. The V and J ends lost 0 bases and 0 bases, in that order; junction bases with no gene match: 5. CDR1 GTSNPN and CDR2 SVGIG come from the germline V gene (reference sequence). CDR3 region: CAWSVEAGFSYNEQFF. The CDR3 DNA reads as TGTGCCTGGAGTGTAGAAGCGGGGTTCTCCTACAATGAGCAGTTCTTC.

This chain uses TRBV29-1 with TRBJ2-3; D is unresolved. The CDR3 has 15 amino acids. Germline CDR1 and CDR2: SQVTM and ANQGSEA. The ends were cut back, 0 bases at V and 0 bases at J, with 10 bases in the middle. The CDR3 loop reads CSVEDSGASTDTQYF. The CDR3, as DNA: TGCAGCGTTGAAGATTCAGGTGCTAGCACAGATACGCAGTATTTT.

There are many counts of this clonotype. This chain joins TRBV5-1 and TRBJ2-3; 9 bases match TRBD2. V lost 1 base to trimming and J lost 5 bases; unmatched junction nucleotides: 8. Germline CDR1 is SGHRS and CDR2 is YFSETQ. This CDR3 has 16 residues. The CDR3, as DNA: TGCGCCAGCAGCTTGACGACTAGCGGTTTAAAAGATACGCAGTATTTT. Its protein product is CASSLTTSGLKDTQYF.

This clonotype was seen more than once but under ten times. The chain couples TRBV7-3 to TRBJ1-4; D remains ambiguous. Trimming removed 1 base at V and 6 bases at J, with 21 bases between. CDR3 length: 18 residues. CDR1 is SGHTA and CDR2 is FQGTGA in the germline V gene. The CDR3 is CASSLSVRDVGGDEKLFF. The CDR3 DNA is TGTGCCAGCAGCTTAAGTGTCAGAGACGTGGGTGGTGATGAAAAACTGTTTTTT.

This clonotype was seen at least ten times. The chain joins TRBV20-1 to TRBJ2-1; D possibly corresponds to TRBD1 (5 bases). V was clipped by 6 bases and J by 0 bases, with 9 bases between them. This CDR3 is built from 13 residues. Germline V gene sequence: CDR1 DFQATT, CDR2 SNEGSKA (reference sequence). CDR3 DNA sequence: TGCAGTGCAGCACAGGCCTCCTACAATGAGCAGTTCTTC. Its protein is CSAAQASYNEQFF.

The J gene is TRBJ1-5, the V gene TRBV9; TRBD1 matches 7 bases. The germline CDR1 and CDR2 sequences are SGDLS and YYNGEE. The CDR3 sequence is 15 residues long. J lost 7 bases, V lost 3 bases, and 10 bases had no gene match. CDR3 residues: CASSAGQVAGQPQHF. The CDR3 DNA reads TGTGCCAGCAGCGCAGGACAGGTTGCAGGACAGCCCCAGCATTTT. The variable domain in full, with the rest retrieved from reference TRBV9 and TRBJ1-5, is DSGVTQTPKHLITATGQRVTLRCSPRSGDLSVYWYQQSLDQGLQFLIQYYNGEERAKGNILERFSAQQFPDLHSELNLSSLELGDSALYFCASSAGQVAGQPQHFGDGTRLSIL.

The CDR3 loop is CASRPTSGRTQHF. CDR3 nucleotides: TGTGCCAGCAGGCCTACCTCGGGTAGAACCCAGCATTTT. The chain carries TRBV12-3 or TRBV12-4 and TRBJ1-5; D is unclear. The CDR3 totals 13 residues. V shed 6 bases and J shed 11 bases, with 17 bases lying between them.

The V call is TRBV4-1, the J call TRBJ2-1; 9 bases match TRBD2. The CDR3 has 15 amino acids. The V segment lost 3 bases and the J segment 6 bases; nucleotides outside the gene matches: 6. The germline V gene encodes CDR1 MGHRA and CDR2 YSYEKL. CDR3 DNA: TGCGCCAGCAGCCAGGTAGCGGGAGAAAGCAATGAGCAGTTCTTC. The encoded protein is CASSQVAGESNEQFF.

This chain connects TRBV2 to TRBJ2-3; no clear D gene. V was trimmed by 2 bases and J by 7 bases, leaving 13 bases between them. The CDR3 is made up of 14 amino acids. CDR1 and CDR2 from the germline V gene are SNHLY and FYNNEI. As DNA, the CDR3 is TGTGCCAGCAGTGAAAGGGATCCTACAAATACGCAGTATTTT. Translation gives CASSERDPTNTQYF.

This chain links TRBV29-1 with TRBJ2-1, with a possible D match to TRBD1 (6 bases). V was pared by 3 bases and J by 6 bases, with 9 bases between. The CDR3 has 12 amino acids. CDR1 is SQVTM and CDR2 is ANQGSEA in the germline V gene. CDR3 amino acids: CSVDYRANEQFF. CDR3 nucleotide sequence: TGCAGCGTTGATTACAGGGCCAATGAGCAGTTCTTC.

The chain couples TRBV5-1 to TRBJ2-1, with 10 bases identical to TRBD2. Germline assignment: CDR1 SGHRS and CDR2 YFSETQ. The CDR3 has 16 residues. The trim removed 4 bases at V and 7 bases at J, leaving 11 bases unmatched. The chain's CDR3 is CASSAGRLAGVNEQFF. The CDR3 nucleotides read TGCGCCAGCAGCGCAGGGAGGCTAGCGGGAGTTAATGAGCAGTTCTTC.

For this clonotype: The junction departs from the called germline gene at one end, perhaps through a read error. The rearrangement links TRBV20-1 to TRBJ2-5, with TRBD2 identical over 12 bases. Germline CDR1 DFQATT, CDR2 SNEGSKA (reference sequence). This CDR3 is 16 amino acids long. CDR3 residues: CCAIATGGLAGETQYF. The DNA of the CDR3 is TGCTGTGCTATCGCCACAGGGGGACTAGCGGGAGAGACCCAGTACTTC.

In the case of this clonotype: Mismatch with germline at one junction end may stem from a read error. The V gene is TRBV29-1, the J gene TRBJ2-3; the D gene could be TRBD1 or TRBD2 (6 bases each). The germline gives CDR1 SQVTM, CDR2 ANQGSEA. The CDR3 consists of 11 residues. In nucleotides, the CDR3 is TGCAGCGTTGATGCGGGGACATCCTCCCATTTT. Its protein product is CSVDAGTSSHF.

This clonotype occurred many times. This chain uses TRBV20-1 with TRBJ2-5; 11 positions match TRBD2. CDR1 and CDR2 (germline): DFQATT, SNEGSKA (reference sequence). CDR3 size: 15 residues. The J segment lost 5 bases and the V segment lost 5 bases, leaving 10 bases of the junction unmatched. The CDR3 loop is CSALRLAGSPETQYF. CDR3 sequence (DNA): TGCAGTGCTCTACGACTAGCGGGAAGTCCGGAGACCCAGTACTTC.

This clonotype was observed at least ten times. The chain uses TRBV5-1 and TRBJ2-1; D gene unclear. The CDR3 runs to 13 residues. The germline V gene encodes CDR1 SGHRS and CDR2 YFSETQ. The germline V and J ends were trimmed by 0 bases and 4 bases, with 5 bases remaining between them. CDR3 nucleotide sequence: TGCGCCAGCAGCTTGGAGATGTACAATGAGCAGTTCTTC. It is translated as CASSLEMYNEQFF. Full variable domain (missing parts from reference TRBV5-1 and TRBJ2-1): KAGVTQTPRYLIKTRGQQVTLSCSPISGHRSVSWYQQTPGQGLQFLFEYFSETQRNKGNFPGRFSGRQFSNSRSEMNVSTLELGDSALYLCASSLEMYNEQFFGPGTRLTVL.

This clonotype was observed at least ten times. The gene calls are TRBV7-6 and TRBJ1-1; a possible D gene is TRBD1 (6 bases). Trimming removed 1 base at V and 7 bases at J, with 7 bases between. The CDR3 spans 12 residues. The germline V gene encodes CDR1 SGHVS and CDR2 FNYEAQ. The DNA of the CDR3 is TGTGCCAGCAGCTTAGTCAGGGGTGAAGCTTTCTTT. Amino acids: CASSLVRGEAFF.

This clonotype has a handful of counts. J is TRBJ2-3 and V is TRBV6-1; 11 nucleotides agree with TRBD2. The CDR3 loop spans 14 amino acids. CDR1 MNHNS and CDR2 SASEGT come from the germline V gene. The trim removed 5 bases at V and 6 bases at J, leaving 4 bases unmatched. The CDR3 region is CASSPRLAGDTQYF. CDR3 bases: TGTGCCAGCAGTCCCAGACTAGCGGGGGATACGCAGTATTTT.

This clonotype was counted many times. The V gene is TRBV20-1, the J gene TRBJ2-5, with D possibly being TRBD2 (6 bases). Between the trimmed V and J ends, which lost 5 bases and 4 bases, there was a span of 14 bases. The CDR3 covers 13 residues. Germline V gives CDR1 DFQATT, CDR2 SNEGSKA (reference sequence). The CDR3 is CSAGGLGVETQYF. CDR3 nucleotides: TGCAGTGCTGGAGGGCTTGGGGTAGAGACCCAGTACTTC.

The sample holds many counts of this clonotype. The CDR3 DNA reads as TGCAGTGCCAGGACGTTGGGAATAGCGGGGCCCTACGAGCAGTACTTC. It specifies CSARTLGIAGPYEQYF. This chain links TRBV20-1 with TRBJ2-7; 8 nucleotides agree with TRBD2. The CDR3 totals 16 residues. The germline gives CDR1 DFQATT, CDR2 SNEGSKA (reference sequence). Losses at the gene ends were 6 bases for V and 2 bases for J; bases not matched to a gene: 15.

The chain employs TRBV4-2 and TRBJ1-4, with D possibly being TRBD1 (6 bases). The CDR3 totals 16 residues. The V gene lost 1 base and the J gene lost 0 bases, with 9 bases spanning the gap. Germline values: CDR1 LGHNA, CDR2 YNFKEQ. The CDR3 DNA sequence: TGTGCCAGCAGCCAAGCAGGGGACGCAACTAATGAAAAACTGTTTTTT. It specifies CASSQAGDATNEKLFF.

The J gene is TRBJ1-4, the V gene TRBV7-2; maybe TRBD1 (5 bases). Germline loops: CDR1 SGHTA, CDR2 FQGNSA. This CDR3 is built from 17 residues. The ends were cut back, 0 bases at V and 0 bases at J, with 11 bases in the middle. CDR3 nucleotides: TGTGCCAGCAGCTTAGCAGGAGGGGCCGCAACTAATGAAAAACTGTTTTTT. Amino acids: CASSLAGGAATNEKLFF. The complete variable domain, with remaining parts taken from reference TRBV7-2 and TRBJ1-4, reads GAGVSQSPSNKVTEKGKDVELRCDPISGHTALYWYRQSLGQGLEFLIYFQGNSAPDKSGLPSDRFSAERTGGSVSTLTIQRTQQEDSAVYLCASSLAGGAATNEKLFFGSGTQLSVL.